This passage covers 12 T cell receptor beta chains from one sample sequenced in a study of shared clonotypes between healthy human individuals. This table comes from immunoSEQ multiplex PCR, and its TCRdb copy is limited to in-frame clones, with some not included. The repertoire holds fewer than 3 million clones, with 85% to 95% as singletons. Sequenced: naive CD4+ T cells from PBMCs. Documented subset: CD45RA+ positively selected. The receptors were sampled from a man between 18 and 29 years old in good health. Some clones in this sample may be carry-over from other donors' samples.

The rearrangement uses TRBV5-1 and TRBJ2-2; D possibly corresponds to TRBD1 (5 bases). V was shortened by 9 bases and J by 4 bases, with 13 bases between the two germline ends. Germline loops: CDR1 SGHRS, CDR2 YFSETQ. The CDR3 contains 13 residues. DNA for the CDR3: TGCGCCACCAGACGTACAGGCACCGGGGAGCTGTTTTTT. Translated: CATRRTGTGELFF. Supplemented by reference TRBV5-1 and TRBJ2-2, the full variable domain reads KAGVTQTPRYLIKTRGQQVTLSCSPISGHRSVSWYQQTPGQGLQFLFEYFSETQRNKGNFPGRFSGRQFSNSRSEMNVSTLELGDSALYLCATRRTGTGELFFGEGSRLTVL.

This clone has only one observation. This chain links TRBV7-6 with TRBJ1-1, with D perhaps matching TRBD1 (5 bases). The germline V gene has CDR1 SGHVS and CDR2 FNYEAQ. V was shortened by 1 base and J by 0 bases, with 9 bases between the two germline ends. This CDR3 contains 15 residues. CDR3 in amino acids: CASSLVPGLNTEAFF. Written as DNA, the CDR3 is TGTGCCAGCAGCTTAGTGCCGGGGCTGAACACTGAAGCTTTCTTT.

The chain couples TRBV7-6 to TRBJ2-1; TRBD2 matches at 15 bases. The CDR3 contains 15 residues. The V and J ends lost 4 bases and 7 bases, in that order; junction bases with no gene match: 2. Germline V gene data show CDR1 as SGHVS and CDR2 as FNYEAQ. The CDR3 sequence: CASSWTSGRANEQFF. In nucleotides, the CDR3 is TGTGCCAGCAGCTGGACTAGCGGGAGGGCAAATGAGCAGTTCTTC.

V and J are TRBV27 and TRBJ1-1, with 8 bases matching TRBD1. J gave up 1 base and V 2 bases, and 9 bases lay outside the gene matches. Germline V gives CDR1 MNHEY, CDR2 SMNVEV (reference sequence). This CDR3 contains 17 residues. The CDR3 spells CASSLPPGQGSNTEAFF. The CDR3, as DNA: TGTGCCAGCAGTTTACCCCCTGGACAGGGTTCGAACACTGAAGCTTTCTTT.

The chain links TRBV28 to TRBJ1-1; D gene ambiguous. This CDR3 is built from 15 residues. The germline V gene has CDR1 MDHEN and CDR2 SYDVKM. V was clipped by 2 bases and J by 0 bases, with 10 bases between them. CDR3 bases: TGTGCCAGCAGTTTACCTCAGGTCATGAACACTGAAGCTTTCTTT. Its translation: CASSLPQVMNTEAFF.

This clone was seen a handful of times. The same CDR3 is also encoded by other DNA sequences in this sample. The genes are TRBV28 and TRBJ1-1; D perhaps matches TRBD1 (5 bases). Germline loops: CDR1 MDHEN, CDR2 SYDVKM. V lost 1 base, J lost 6 bases, and 12 bases lay in between. This CDR3 comprises 14 residues. The CDR3 nucleotides read TGTGCCAGCAGTTTATTGGCAGGGTCCGCTGAAGCTTTCTTT. Translated: CASSLLAGSAEAFF.

This clone was seen a few times. The J gene is TRBJ2-7, the V gene TRBV7-9; D is unresolved. This CDR3 is 12 amino acids long. CDR1 is SEHNR, CDR2 FQNEAQ, per germline (reference sequence). V lost 1 base and J lost 4, with 5 bases in between. The CDR3 region has the DNA TGTGCCAGCAGCTTAGGATGGTACGAGCAGTACTTC. It codes for CASSLGWYEQYF.

This rearrangement joins TRBV21-1 to TRBJ2-3; the D call TRBD1 from the table was never checked on the DNA. TRBV21-1 is an annotated pseudogene. The CDR3 contains 18 residues. As DNA, the CDR3 is TGTGCCAGCAGCAAATCAGGACCGGGACAGAGGAGCACAGATACGCAGTATTTT. Its protein product is CASSKSGPGQRSTDTQYF.

The chain is built from TRBV9 and TRBJ2-6; possibly TRBD2 for D (6 bases). The V end lost 0 bases, the J end lost 3 bases, and 13 bases lay between the germline ends. CDR3 length equals 17 residues. Germline lookup yields CDR1 SGDLS and CDR2 YYNGEE. This chain's CDR3 is CASSVEPGVGGANVLTF. The CDR3 DNA sequence: TGTGCCAGCAGCGTAGAGCCGGGAGTAGGTGGGGCCAACGTCCTGACTTTC.

The chain joins TRBV5-1 to TRBJ2-7; a possible D gene is TRBD1 (6 bases). Trimming left V 1 base short and J 0 bases short, with 11 bases between. There are 15 residues in the CDR3. Germline values: CDR1 SGHRS, CDR2 YFSETQ. The CDR3 bases are TGCGCCAGCAGCTTGACGGGACACTTCTCCTACGAGCAGTACTTC. The encoded protein is CASSLTGHFSYEQYF.

The chain joins TRBV28 to TRBJ2-3, with a weak D call TRBD2 (5 bases). Between the trimmed V and J ends, which lost 11 bases and 6 bases, there was a span of 15 bases. CDR3 length: 12 amino acids. Germline V gene sequence: CDR1 MDHEN, CDR2 SYDVKM. The CDR3 DNA is TGTGCCGCCCGGGGTGGGCATGATACGCAGTATTTT. This encodes CAARGGHDTQYF.

This chain links TRBV28 with TRBJ1-2; a weak D match, TRBD1 (5 bases). The V end was cut by 6 bases, the J end by 4 bases, with 9 bases between. This CDR3 region has 12 residues. CDR1 and CDR2 from the germline V gene are MDHEN and SYDVKM. The CDR3 loop reads CASSDSFYGYTF. DNA for the CDR3: TGTGCCAGCAGCGACAGCTTCTATGGCTACACCTTC.